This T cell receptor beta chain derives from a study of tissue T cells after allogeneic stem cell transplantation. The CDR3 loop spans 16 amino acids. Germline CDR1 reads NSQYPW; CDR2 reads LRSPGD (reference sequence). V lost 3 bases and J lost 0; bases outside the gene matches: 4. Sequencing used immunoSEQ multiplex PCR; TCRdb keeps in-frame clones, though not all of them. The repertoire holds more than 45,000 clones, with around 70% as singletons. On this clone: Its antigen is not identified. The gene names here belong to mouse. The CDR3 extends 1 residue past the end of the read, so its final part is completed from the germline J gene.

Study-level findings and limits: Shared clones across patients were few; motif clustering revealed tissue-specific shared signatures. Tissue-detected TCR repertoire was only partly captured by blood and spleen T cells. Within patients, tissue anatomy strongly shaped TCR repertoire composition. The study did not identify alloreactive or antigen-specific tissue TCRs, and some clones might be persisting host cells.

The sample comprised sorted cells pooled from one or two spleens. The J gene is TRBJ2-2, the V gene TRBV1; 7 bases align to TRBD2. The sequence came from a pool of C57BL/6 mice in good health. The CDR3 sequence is CTCSASGGSNTGQLYF. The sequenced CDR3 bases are TGCACCTGCAGTGCGAGTGGGGGGTCAAACACCGGGCAGCTCTAC.